This entry concerns a single T cell receptor (beta chain). The data are from a study of T cell responses to AZD1222 COVID-19 vaccine. Overall study: Second-dose schedules of about 4 or about 12 weeks were combined.

Assay: immunoSEQ multiplex PCR; the TCRdb copy retains only in-frame clones and omits some. The sample comprises roughly 130,000 clones, roughly 91% of which are singletons, and approximately 2.8% rests with the top ten. Trimming removed 5 bases from V and 7 bases from J, with 12 bases in between. Germline V gives CDR1 LGHDT, CDR2 YNNKEL (reference sequence). The CDR3 has 14 amino acids. This receptor was identified in an adult in good health. This specimen consisted of peripheral blood, obtained on day 0 of AZD1222 vaccination. The rearrangement joins TRBV3-1 (or the pseudogene TRBV3-2) to TRBJ1-6; possibly TRBD1 for D (5 bases). In DNA form, the CDR3 reads TGTGCCAGCAGCGCAGGGAGGATGAATTCACCCCTCCACTTT. Translation gives CASSAGRMNSPLHF.